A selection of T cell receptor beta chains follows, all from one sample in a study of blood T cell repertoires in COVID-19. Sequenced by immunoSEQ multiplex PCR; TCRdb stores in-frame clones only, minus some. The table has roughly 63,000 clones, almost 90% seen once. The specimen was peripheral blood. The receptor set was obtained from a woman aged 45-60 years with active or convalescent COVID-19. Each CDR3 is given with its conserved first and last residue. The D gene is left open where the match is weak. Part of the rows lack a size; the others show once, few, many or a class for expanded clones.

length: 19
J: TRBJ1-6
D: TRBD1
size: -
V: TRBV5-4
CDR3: CASSRKTWTGVGYNSPLHF
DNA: TGTGCCAGCAGCCGGAAAACGTGGACAGGGGTAGGCTATAATTCACCCCTCCACTTT

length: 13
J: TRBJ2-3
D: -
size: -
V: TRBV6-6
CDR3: CATRRRPPDTQYF
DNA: TGTGCCACTCGACGCAGGCCCCCCGATACGCAGTATTTT

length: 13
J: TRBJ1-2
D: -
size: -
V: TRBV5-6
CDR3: CASAKGRIVGYTF
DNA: TGTGCCAGCGCGAAGGGGCGAATTGTGGGCTACACCTTC

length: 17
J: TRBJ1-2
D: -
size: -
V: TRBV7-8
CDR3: CASSLVDGRGLNYGYTF
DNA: TGTGCCAGCAGCTTAGTTGATGGGAGGGGCCTTAACTATGGCTACACCTTC

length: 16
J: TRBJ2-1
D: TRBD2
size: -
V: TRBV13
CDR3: CASSSNSGRSYNEQFF
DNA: TGTGCCAGCAGCTCGAATAGCGGGAGAAGCTACAATGAGCAGTTCTTC

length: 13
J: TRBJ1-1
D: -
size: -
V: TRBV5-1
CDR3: CASSLTWSTEAFF
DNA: TGCGCCAGCAGTCTTACATGGAGCACTGAAGCTTTCTTT

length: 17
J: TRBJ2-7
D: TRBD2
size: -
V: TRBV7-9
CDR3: CASSLTRGTSGRGEQYF
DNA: TGTGCCAGCAGCTTAACGAGGGGGACTAGCGGGAGGGGCGAGCAGTACTTC

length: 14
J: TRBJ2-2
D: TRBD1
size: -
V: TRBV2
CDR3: CASRGQGDTGELFF
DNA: TGTGCCAGCAGGGGACAGGGGGACACCGGGGAGCTGTTTTTT

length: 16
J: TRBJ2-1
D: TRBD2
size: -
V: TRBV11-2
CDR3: CASSLGSSGRAVEQFF
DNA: TGTGCCAGCAGCTTAGGGTCTAGCGGGAGGGCCGTTGAGCAGTTCTTC

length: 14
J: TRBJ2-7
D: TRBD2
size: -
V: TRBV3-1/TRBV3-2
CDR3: CASSGLAGAGEQYF
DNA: TGTGCCAGCAGCGGACTAGCGGGAGCGGGCGAGCAGTACTTC

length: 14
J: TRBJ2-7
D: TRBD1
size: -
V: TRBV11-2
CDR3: CASSLGTGSYEQYF
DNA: TGTGCCAGCAGCTTAGGGACAGGCTCCTACGAGCAGTACTTC

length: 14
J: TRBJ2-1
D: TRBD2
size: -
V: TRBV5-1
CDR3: CASSLAGGGDEQFF
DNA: TGCGCCAGCAGCTTAGCGGGAGGTGGCGATGAGCAGTTCTTC

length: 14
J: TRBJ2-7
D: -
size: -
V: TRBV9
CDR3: CASSVGGGTYEQYF
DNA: TGTGCCAGCAGCGTAGGAGGGGGTACCTACGAGCAGTACTTC

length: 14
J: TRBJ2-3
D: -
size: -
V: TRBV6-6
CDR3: CASRSIGGTDTQYF
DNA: TGTGCCAGCAGATCGATCGGGGGCACAGATACGCAGTATTTT

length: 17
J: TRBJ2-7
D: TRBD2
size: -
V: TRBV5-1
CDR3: CASSLVRSGRTSYEQYF
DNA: TGCGCCAGCAGCTTAGTACGTAGCGGGAGAACATCCTACGAGCAGTACTTC

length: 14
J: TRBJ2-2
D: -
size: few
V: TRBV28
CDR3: CASISGTLTGELFF
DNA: TGTGCCAGCATCTCAGGGACTCTCACCGGGGAGCTGTTTTTT

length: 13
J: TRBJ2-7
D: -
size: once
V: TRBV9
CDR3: CASSVSGAYEQYF
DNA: TGTGCCAGCAGCGTTTCGGGGGCCTACGAGCAGTACTTC

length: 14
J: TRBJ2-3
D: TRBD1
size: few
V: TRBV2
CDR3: CASRGQVNTDTQYF
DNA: TGTGCCAGCCGGGGACAGGTGAACACAGATACGCAGTATTTT

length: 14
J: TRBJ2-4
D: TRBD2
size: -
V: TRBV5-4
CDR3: CASNSGGEGNIQYF
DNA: TGTGCCAGCAACTCAGGAGGGGAGGGAAACATTCAGTACTTC

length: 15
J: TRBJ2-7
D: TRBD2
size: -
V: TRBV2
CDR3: CASKRTSGSEEEQYF
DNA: TGTGCCAGCAAAAGGACTAGCGGGAGTGAGGAAGAGCAGTACTTC

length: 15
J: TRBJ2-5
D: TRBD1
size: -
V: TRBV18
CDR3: CASSPPWTGQEIQYF
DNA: TGTGCCAGCTCACCACCCTGGACAGGACAAGAGATCCAGTACTTC

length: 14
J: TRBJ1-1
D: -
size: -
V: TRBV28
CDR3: CASSFSRPNTEAFF
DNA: TGTGCCAGCAGTTTCTCCAGGCCGAACACTGAAGCTTTCTTT

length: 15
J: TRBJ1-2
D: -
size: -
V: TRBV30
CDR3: CAWSTRTVHSYGYTF
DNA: TGTGCCTGGAGTACTCGGACAGTCCACTCCTATGGCTACACCTTC

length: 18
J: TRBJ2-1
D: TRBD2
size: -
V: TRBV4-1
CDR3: CASSPNLAGGHRTSEQFF
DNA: TGCGCCAGCAGCCCAAACCTGGCGGGAGGCCACCGGACGAGTGAGCAGTTCTTC

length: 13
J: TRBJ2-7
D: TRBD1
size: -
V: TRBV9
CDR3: CASSATGYAEQYF
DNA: TGTGCCAGCAGCGCGACAGGGTATGCCGAGCAGTACTTC

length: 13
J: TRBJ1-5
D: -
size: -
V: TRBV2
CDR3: CASSANVRQPQHF
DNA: TGTGCCAGCAGCGCGAACGTTCGTCAGCCCCAGCATTTT

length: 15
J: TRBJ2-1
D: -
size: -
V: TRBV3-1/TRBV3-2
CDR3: CASSQGGPSYNEQFF
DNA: TGTGCCAGCAGCCAAGGTGGGCCCTCCTACAATGAGCAGTTCTTC

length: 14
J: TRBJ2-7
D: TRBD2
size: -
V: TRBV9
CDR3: CASARGTSGYEQYF
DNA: TGTGCTTCTGCCCGCGGGACTAGCGGATACGAGCAGTACTTC

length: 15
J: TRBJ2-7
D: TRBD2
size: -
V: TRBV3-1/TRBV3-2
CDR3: CASSQFTSGPYEQYF
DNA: TGTGCCAGCAGCCAGTTTACTAGCGGACCCTACGAGCAGTACTTC

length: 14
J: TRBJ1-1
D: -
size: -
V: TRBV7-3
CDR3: CASSLDSFGSRTFF
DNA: TGTGCCAGCAGCCTCGATTCTTTTGGGTCTAGGACTTTCTTT

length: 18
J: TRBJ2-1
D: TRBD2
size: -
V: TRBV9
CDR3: CASSPSQVAGGPLGEQFF
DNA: TGTGCCAGCAGCCCATCCCAGGTAGCGGGAGGGCCTCTGGGTGAGCAGTTCTTC

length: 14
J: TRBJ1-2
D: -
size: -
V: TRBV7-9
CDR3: CASSLAQNRDGYTF
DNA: TGTGCCAGCAGCTTAGCGCAGAACAGGGATGGCTACACCTTC

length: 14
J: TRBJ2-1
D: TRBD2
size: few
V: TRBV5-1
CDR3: CASSLESSGRVQFF
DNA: TGCGCCAGCAGCTTGGAGTCTAGCGGGAGGGTCCAGTTCTTC

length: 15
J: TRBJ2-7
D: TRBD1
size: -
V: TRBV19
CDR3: CASSITRQGSYEQYF
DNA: TGTGCCAGTAGTATAACCCGACAGGGCTCCTACGAGCAGTACTTC

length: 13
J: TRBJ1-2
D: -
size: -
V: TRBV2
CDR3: CARGKQTNYGYTF
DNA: TGTGCCAGGGGCAAGCAAACTAACTATGGCTACACCTTC

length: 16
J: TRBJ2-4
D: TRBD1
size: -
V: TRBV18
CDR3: CASSPGQAEGRNIQYF
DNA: TGTGCCAGCTCACCCGGACAGGCCGAGGGGAGAAACATTCAGTACTTC

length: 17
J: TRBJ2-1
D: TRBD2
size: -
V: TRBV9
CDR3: CASSVAILAGGADEQFF
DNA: TGTGCCAGCAGCGTGGCCATACTAGCGGGAGGGGCGGATGAGCAGTTCTTC

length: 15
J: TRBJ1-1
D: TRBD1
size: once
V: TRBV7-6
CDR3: CASSLGARGHTEAFF
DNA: TGTGCCAGCAGCTTAGGGGCCAGGGGGCACACTGAAGCTTTCTTT

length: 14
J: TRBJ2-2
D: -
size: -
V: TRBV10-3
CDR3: CAISESTPGGELFF
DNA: TGTGCCATCAGTGAGTCCACGCCCGGCGGGGAGCTGTTTTTT

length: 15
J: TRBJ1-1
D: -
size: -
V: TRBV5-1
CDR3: CASSLDRGMNTEAFF
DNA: TGCGCCAGCAGCTTGGATCGCGGCATGAACACTGAAGCTTTCTTT

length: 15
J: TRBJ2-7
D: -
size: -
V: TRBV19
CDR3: CASSPQTGFNYEQYF
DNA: TGTGCCAGTAGTCCCCAGACAGGATTCAACTACGAGCAGTACTTC

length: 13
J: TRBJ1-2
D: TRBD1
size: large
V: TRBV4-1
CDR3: CASRREGAKGYTF
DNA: TGCGCCAGTCGTAGAGAGGGGGCAAAGGGCTACACCTTC

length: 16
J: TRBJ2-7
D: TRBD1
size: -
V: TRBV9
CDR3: CASSVGGTGASYEQYF
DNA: TGTGCCAGCAGCGTAGGGGGGACAGGGGCCTCCTACGAGCAGTACTTC

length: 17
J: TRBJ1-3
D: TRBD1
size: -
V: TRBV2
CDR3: CASSAGTGGFSGNTIYF
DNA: TGTGCCAGCAGTGCGGGGACAGGGGGATTCTCTGGAAACACCATATATTTT

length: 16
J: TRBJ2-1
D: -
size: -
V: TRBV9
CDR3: CASSVEPAGWGDEQFF
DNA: TGTGCCAGCAGCGTAGAGCCTGCCGGGTGGGGGGATGAGCAGTTCTTC

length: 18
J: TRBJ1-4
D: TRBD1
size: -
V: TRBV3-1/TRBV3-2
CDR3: CASSQDPSGQVREEKLFF
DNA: TGTGCCAGCAGCCAAGATCCCTCGGGACAGGTGCGTGAAGAAAAACTGTTTTTT

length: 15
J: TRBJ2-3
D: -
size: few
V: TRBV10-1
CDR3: CASSEAGRNTDTQYF
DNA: TGCGCCAGCAGTGAGGCAGGGAGGAACACAGATACGCAGTATTTT

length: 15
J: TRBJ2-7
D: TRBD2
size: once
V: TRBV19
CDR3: CASSTGLALTYEQYF
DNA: TGTGCCAGTAGTACGGGACTAGCGCTAACCTACGAGCAGTACTTC

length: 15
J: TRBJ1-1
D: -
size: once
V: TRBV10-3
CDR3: CAISESVRSNTEAFF
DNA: TGTGCCATCAGTGAGTCGGTGCGCTCGAACACTGAAGCTTTCTTT

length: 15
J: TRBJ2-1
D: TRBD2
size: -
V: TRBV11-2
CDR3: CAIPAGSGSRDEQFF
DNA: TGTGCCATCCCGGCGGGTAGCGGGAGTCGGGATGAGCAGTTCTTC

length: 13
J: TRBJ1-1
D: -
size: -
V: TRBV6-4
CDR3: CAAAAGVDTEAFF
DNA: TGTGCCGCAGCGGCGGGGGTGGACACTGAAGCTTTCTTT